The rows below give T cell receptor beta chains drawn from one sample of a study of blood T cell repertoires in COVID-19. The table came from immunoSEQ multiplex PCR; TCRdb's copy has only in-frame clones and leaves some out. Here the sample spans approximately 300,000 clones, approximately 88% being singletons. Material: PBMCs or T cells enriched from blood (not recorded which). These receptor sequences come from a man between 60 and 75 years old who had recovered from COVID-19. CDR3s include the opening cysteine and the closing phenylalanine or tryptophan. A D gene is named only where the DNA matches it firmly. Not all rows give a size; the values are once, few, many and, for expanded clones, a class.

CDR3: CSVAPLAGTSYEQYF
DNA: TGCAGCGTGGCCCCCCTAGCGGGGACCTCCTACGAGCAGTACTTC
D: TRBD2
V: TRBV29-1
J: TRBJ2-7
size: .

CDR3: CASSPQGVRWSGANVLTF
DNA: TGTGCCAGCAGCCCACAGGGGGTGCGCTGGTCTGGGGCCAACGTCCTGACTTTC
D: TRBD1
V: TRBV3-1/TRBV3-2
J: TRBJ2-6
size: .

CDR3: CASSPSSGRGHEQYF
DNA: TGCGCCAGCAGTCCTTCTAGCGGGAGGGGGCACGAGCAGTACTTC
D: TRBD2
V: TRBV5-1
J: TRBJ2-7
size: .

CDR3: CASSFSGLLVVNQPQHF
DNA: TGTGCCAGCAGCTTTTCGGGTTTGTTGGTGGTCAACCAGCCCCAGCATTTT
D: .
V: TRBV7-2
J: TRBJ1-5
size: .

CDR3: CASSPATSGGRYEQYF
DNA: TGTGCCAGCTCACCCGCGACTAGCGGGGGAAGATACGAGCAGTACTTC
D: TRBD2
V: TRBV18
J: TRBJ2-7
size: .

CDR3: CASRPQTGEKYEQYF
DNA: TGTGCCAGCAGACCCCAGACAGGGGAAAAGTACGAGCAGTACTTC
D: TRBD1
V: TRBV5-4
J: TRBJ2-7
size: .

CDR3: CASSLGLAGGDEQYF
DNA: TGCGCCAGCAGCTTGGGACTAGCGGGAGGAGACGAGCAGTACTTC
D: TRBD2
V: TRBV5-1
J: TRBJ2-7
size: .

CDR3: CASSKSEGRGTSGRAVINEQFF
DNA: TGTGCCAGCAGCAAATCGGAGGGAAGGGGGACTAGCGGGAGGGCCGTAATAAATGAGCAGTTCTTC
D: .
V: TRBV21-1
J: TRBJ2-1
size: .

CDR3: CASSFYRGPTYEQYF
DNA: TGTGCCAGCAGCTTTTACAGGGGGCCTACCTACGAGCAGTACTTC
D: TRBD1
V: TRBV11-2
J: TRBJ2-7
size: .

CDR3: CASSIGGETQYF
DNA: TGTGCCAGCAGCATAGGGGGAGAGACCCAGTACTTC
D: .
V: TRBV3-1/TRBV3-2
J: TRBJ2-5
size: .

CDR3: CASSLVSAGAYGYTF
DNA: TGTGCCAGCAGCTTAGTTTCGGCAGGGGCCTATGGCTACACCTTC
D: .
V: TRBV7-2
J: TRBJ1-2
size: .

CDR3: CSVGRQDSYEQYF
DNA: TGCAGCGTTGGGCGACAGGACTCCTACGAGCAGTACTTC
D: .
V: TRBV29-1
J: TRBJ2-7
size: .

CDR3: CASSQGQVSYEQYF
DNA: TGCGCCAGCAGCCAAGGGCAGGTCAGCTACGAGCAGTACTTC
D: .
V: TRBV4-1
J: TRBJ2-7
size: once

CDR3: CATSASGGETQYF
DNA: TGTGCCACCAGTGCCTCCGGCGGCGAGACCCAGTACTTC
D: .
V: TRBV24-1
J: TRBJ2-5
size: .

CDR3: CASSVVLRGAEEAFF
DNA: TGTGCCAGCAGCGTAGTGTTGCGGGGGGCGGAGGAAGCTTTCTTT
D: .
V: TRBV9
J: TRBJ1-1
size: .

CDR3: CASTRYGTGVYGYTF
DNA: TGTGCCAGCACTCGATACGGGACAGGGGTTTATGGCTACACCTTC
D: TRBD1
V: TRBV6-5
J: TRBJ1-2
size: once

CDR3: CASSDDRGANEQFF
DNA: TGCGCCAGCAGCGATGACAGGGGGGCCAATGAGCAGTTCTTC
D: TRBD1
V: TRBV4-1
J: TRBJ2-1
size: .

CDR3: CASTNRPAPVATNEKLFF
DNA: TGTGCCAGTACTAACAGGCCCGCTCCAGTTGCAACTAATGAAAAACTGTTTTTT
D: .
V: TRBV19
J: TRBJ1-4
size: once

CDR3: CASSSGIDRGAGELFF
DNA: TGTGCCAGTAGTTCCGGAATCGACAGGGGAGCCGGGGAGCTGTTTTTT
D: TRBD1
V: TRBV19
J: TRBJ2-2
size: once

CDR3: CASSESGRHEQFF
DNA: TGTGCCAGTAGTGAAAGCGGGAGACATGAGCAGTTCTTC
D: TRBD2
V: TRBV19
J: TRBJ2-1
size: .

CDR3: CATSTPAGTGGYEQYF
DNA: TGTGCCACCAGTACCCCCGCCGGGACAGGGGGGTACGAGCAGTACTTC
D: TRBD1
V: TRBV24-1
J: TRBJ2-7
size: .

CDR3: CASSWGQDENTEAFF
DNA: TGTGCCAGCAGCTGGGGACAGGATGAGAACACTGAAGCTTTCTTT
D: TRBD1
V: TRBV7-9
J: TRBJ1-1
size: .

CDR3: CASSLASGSTSVYTQYF
DNA: TGCGCCAGCAGCTTGGCCTCTGGATCGACTAGCGTTTATACGCAGTATTTT
D: TRBD2
V: TRBV5-1
J: TRBJ2-3
size: .

CDR3: CASSPGTQGRVQPQHF
DNA: TGTGCCAGCAGCCCCGGGACGCAGGGGAGGGTTCAGCCCCAGCATTTT
D: .
V: TRBV3-1/TRBV3-2
J: TRBJ1-5
size: .

CDR3: CASSQRYTDTQYF
DNA: TGTGCCAGCAGCCAGAGGTACACAGATACGCAGTATTTT
D: .
V: TRBV7-3
J: TRBJ2-3
size: .

CDR3: CASSERNEQFF
DNA: TGTGCCAGCAGTGAACGGAATGAGCAGTTCTTC
D: .
V: TRBV2
J: TRBJ2-1
size: .

CDR3: CAISERGQAYEQYF
DNA: TGTGCCATCAGTGAGAGAGGACAAGCCTACGAGCAGTACTTC
D: .
V: TRBV10-3
J: TRBJ2-7
size: .

CDR3: CASSTGTARNTGELFF
DNA: TGTGCCAGCAGCACAGGGACAGCGAGGAACACCGGGGAGCTGTTTTTT
D: TRBD1
V: TRBV7-9
J: TRBJ2-2
size: .

CDR3: CASSFLTNTGELFF
DNA: TGTGCCAGCAGTTTCCTGACAAACACCGGGGAGCTGTTTTTT
D: .
V: TRBV27
J: TRBJ2-2
size: .

CDR3: CASSEAQGASYEQYF
DNA: TGTGCCAGCAGTGAGGCCCAGGGTGCCTCCTACGAGCAGTACTTC
D: .
V: TRBV25-1
J: TRBJ2-7
size: .